This T cell receptor beta chain was sequenced for a study of blood T cell repertoires in COVID-19. Overall study: Samples representing acute and convalescent COVID-19 were sourced from the United States, Italy and Spain.

Assay used: immunoSEQ multiplex PCR; TCRdb lists only in-frame clones, some missing. Of about 39,000 clones in the sample, about 94% were seen once. The clonotype was recovered from a human donor with active COVID-19. The donor label of this sample is uncertain. The sample was peripheral blood.

The CDR3 DNA is TGTGCCAGCAGCTTGGGGGCAGCGGGAGTCCAGGAGACCCAGTACTTC. Translating gives CASSLGAAGVQETQYF. V is TRBV5-4 and J is TRBJ2-5; TRBD2 agrees at 8 bases. Germline CDR1 reads SGHNT; CDR2 reads YYREEE (reference sequence). Unmatched junction bases numbered 9, after V lost 0 bases and J lost 5 bases. The CDR3 loop spans 16 amino acids.